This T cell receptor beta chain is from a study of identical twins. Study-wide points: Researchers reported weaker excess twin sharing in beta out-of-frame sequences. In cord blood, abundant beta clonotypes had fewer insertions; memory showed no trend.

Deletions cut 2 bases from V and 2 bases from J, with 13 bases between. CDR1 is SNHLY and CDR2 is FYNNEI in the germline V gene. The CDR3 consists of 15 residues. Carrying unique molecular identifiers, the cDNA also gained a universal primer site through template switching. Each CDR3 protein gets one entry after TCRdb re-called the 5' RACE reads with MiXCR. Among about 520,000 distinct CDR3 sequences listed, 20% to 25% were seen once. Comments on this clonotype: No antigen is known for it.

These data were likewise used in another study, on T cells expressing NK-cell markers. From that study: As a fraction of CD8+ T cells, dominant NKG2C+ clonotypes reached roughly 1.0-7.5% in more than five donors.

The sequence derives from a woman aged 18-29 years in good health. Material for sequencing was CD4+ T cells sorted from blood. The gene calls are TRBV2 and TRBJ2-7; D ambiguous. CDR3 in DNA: TGTGCCAGCAGTGAACCAAGGCAGCCGACCTACGAGCAGTACTTC. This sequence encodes CASSEPRQPTYEQYF.